Described below is a single T cell receptor (beta chain) sequence and its context. Its antigen remains unknown. This sample stems from a study of cytomegalovirus exposure and HLA in healthy donors. Broader study findings: In a later analysis, a genetic analysis reported fewer productive-TCR N-insertions in an Asian-associated ancestry cluster than the cohort average. In vitro data verified three CMV-associated chains as specific for CMV antigens. A later analysis linked a missense variant in DCLRE1C to the trimming of TCR beta V and J genes.

60 Vbeta and 13 Jbeta primers were used in PCR. Authors' analysis steps: Roughly 12 million of some 80 million unique TCR beta chains were shared, per a later count. Generated by immunoSEQ multiplex PCR, the TCRdb table keeps only in-frame clones and is missing some. Clone size and V and J calls were adopted from that table, with D and trimming inferred from the DNA. The top ten clones hold 3% to 4.5% of a sample with fewer than 130,000 clones, 50% to 70% of them seen once. Per the germline V gene, CDR1 is LNHDA and CDR2 is SQIVND (reference sequence). The CDR3 loop spans 15 amino acids. Trimming cost V 1 base and J 2 bases, with 6 bases left between them.

V is TRBV19 and J is TRBJ2-6; no clear D gene. The clonotype originates from a man younger than 40 in good health and CMV-seropositive. The sample taken for sequencing was PBMCs. The CDR3 loop is CASSIAVPGANVLTF. CDR3 nucleotides: TGTGCCAGTAGTATAGCTGTCCCTGGGGCCAACGTCCTGACTTTC.